One and the same sample provided the 4 T cell receptor beta chains below, sequenced in a study of blood T cell repertoires in COVID-19. Sequencing was performed with immunoSEQ multiplex PCR; in TCRdb, only in-frame clones are kept and a portion is missing. The sample lists 100,000 to 120,000 clones, more than 80% occurring once. Sequencing was done on a sample of peripheral blood. The source is a woman aged 40 to 50 with acute or convalescent COVID-19.

The sample holds one count of this clone. The chain joins TRBV4-3 to TRBJ2-2; 14 bases match TRBD2. This CDR3 is 16 amino acids long. With 3 bases clipped from V and 5 bases from J, the junction kept 2 bases outside the gene matches. CDR1 and CDR2 from the germline V gene are LGHNA and YSLEER. The CDR3 sequence: CASSQGTSGGTGELFF. The CDR3 DNA is TGCGCCAGCAGCCAGGGGACTAGCGGGGGTACCGGGGAGCTGTTTTTT.

The V and J genes are TRBV2 and TRBJ1-6, with TRBD1 matching 11 bases. The V gene's germline CDR1 is SNHLY and CDR2 FYNNEI. V shed 1 base and J 7 bases; nucleotides not matched to a gene: 3. The CDR3 sequence is 16 residues long. CDR3 sequence: CASSEVDRGLNSPLHF. The CDR3, as DNA: TGTGCCAGCAGTGAAGTGGACAGGGGGCTCAATTCACCCCTCCACTTT.

This clone has a single count. The rearrangement links TRBV7-6 to TRBJ1-1; 8 nucleotides align to TRBD1. The V gene's germline CDR1 is SGHVS and CDR2 FNYEAQ. V lost 3 bases to trimming and J lost 3 bases; unmatched junction nucleotides: 6. The CDR3 consists of 15 residues. The CDR3 is CASSLPGQGYTEAFF. The CDR3 DNA is TGTGCCAGCAGCTTGCCAGGACAGGGTTACACTGAAGCTTTCTTT.

The chain uses TRBV6-5 and TRBJ1-1; 7 bases line up with TRBD1. The CDR3 contains 12 residues. Trimming took 6 bases from V and 7 from J; bases not matched to a gene: 5. CDR1 is MNHEY, CDR2 SVGAGI, per germline. The CDR3 DNA sequence: TGTGCCAGCAGAGACGGGACAGTTGAAGCTTTCTTT. Residues: CASRDGTVEAFF.